A single sample is the source of the 14 T cell receptor beta chains below, sequenced in a study of Ad26.COV2.S vaccination and SARS-CoV-2 variants (dated by TCRdb to 2020 to 2023). Per the publication, the treatment or condition label means: around 19 received Ad26.COV2.S at low or high dose, single or two shots; 5 received placebo; per-sample allocation not given. For vaccine and placebo recipients, repertoires were sequenced using samples collected on day 63 after the first injection. The method was the immunoSEQ multiplex PCR assay. Imported from immuneACCESS, the table was reduced by TCRdb to in-frame sequences with V and J called. These copies leave out some clones; in studies compared against another copy, an unresolved V gene accounts for under half, and the cause of the remainder is not known. The sample table lists about 350,000 clones, roughly 90% of them with a count of one. The ten top clones hold 5.5% to 7% of the sample.

Sequencing used peripheral blood, obtained in a trial of Ad26.COV2.S vaccine versus placebo. These receptors came from a person aged 18-60 years who received the Ad26.COV2.S COVID-19 vaccine or a placebo.

There are a few counts of this clone. The V and J genes are TRBV4-3 and TRBJ2-1; TRBD2 aligns across 10 bases. CDR1 is LGHNA and CDR2 is YSLEER in the germline V gene. The V and J ends lost 0 bases and 12 bases, in that order; junction bases with no gene match: 14. The CDR3 extends over 17 amino acids. The CDR3 loop reads CASSQDFTASGRSGQFF. The CDR3 DNA reads as TGCGCCAGCAGCCAAGATTTCACGGCTAGCGGGAGAAGTGGGCAGTTCTTC.

The chain links TRBV5-1 to TRBJ1-1; D gene unclear. The CDR3 runs 14 residues. V was pared by 1 base and J by 0 bases, with 7 bases between. From germline, CDR1 is SGHRS and CDR2 YFSETQ. In DNA form, the CDR3 reads TGCGCCAGCAGCTTGAAGGGAATGAACACTGAAGCTTTCTTT. Protein: CASSLKGMNTEAFF.

The gene calls are TRBV19 and TRBJ2-1; D is perhaps TRBD2 (6 bases). The CDR3 extends over 19 amino acids. Germline values: CDR1 LNHDA, CDR2 SQIVND (reference sequence). The ends were cut back, 3 bases at V and 3 bases at J, with 24 bases in the middle. CDR3 sequence reads: CASSIGRRRGAGSYNEQFF. In DNA form, the CDR3 reads TGTGCCAGTAGTATCGGTCGTCGGAGAGGGGCGGGAAGCTACAATGAGCAGTTCTTC. Complete variable domain (other parts from reference TRBV19 and TRBJ2-1): DGGITQSPKYLFRKEGQNVTLSCEQNLNHDAMYWYRQDPGQGLRLIYYSQIVNDFQKGDIAEGYSVSREKKESFPLTVTSAQKNPTAFYLCASSIGRRRGAGSYNEQFFGPGTRLTVL.

The V and J genes are TRBV4-3 and TRBJ2-3, with D perhaps matching TRBD2 (6 bases). V was cut by 8 bases and J by 5 bases, with 26 bases left in between. Germline CDR1 LGHNA, CDR2 YSLEER. The CDR3 contains 17 residues. The CDR3 bases are TGCGCCAGCTCTCTGGGGGAAAGCACCCCCGGGAGAGATACGCAGTATTTT. Protein product: CASSLGESTPGRDTQYF.

This rearrangement joins TRBV5-4 to TRBJ1-2; D gene unclear. V dropped 2 bases and J dropped 4 bases, with 6 bases sitting between them. This CDR3 spans 12 amino acids. Germline V gene lookup returns CDR1 SGHNT and CDR2 YYREEE (reference sequence). CDR3 nucleotides: TGTGCCAGCAGCTTAGATTCCTATGGCTACACCTTC. The encoded protein is CASSLDSYGYTF.

This chain connects TRBV28 to TRBJ2-1, with no clear D. CDR1 is MDHEN and CDR2 is SYDVKM in the germline V gene. Between the trimmed V and J ends, which lost 11 bases and 1 base, there was a span of 15 bases. The length of the CDR3 is 14 residues. CDR3 bases: TGTGCCGCCCAAAGTGCCGGATCCTACAATGAGCAGTTCTTC. This translates into CAAQSAGSYNEQFF.

The rearrangement links TRBV27 to TRBJ1-2; 8 bases fit TRBD1. Germline-derived CDR1 and CDR2 are MNHEY and SMNVEV (reference sequence). Trimming removed 3 bases from V and 5 bases from J; junction bases left unmatched: 8. The CDR3 is 15 residues long. Here the CDR3 DNA reads TGTGCCAGCAGTTTCCAGGACAGGGCAGGGTATGGCTACACCTTC. Protein product: CASSFQDRAGYGYTF.

This clone was seen only once. This chain connects TRBV6-5 to TRBJ1-4; no clear D gene. Germline assignment: CDR1 MNHEY and CDR2 SVGAGI. The CDR3 has 14 amino acids. V was trimmed by 2 bases and J by 11 bases, leaving 15 bases between them. For the CDR3, the DNA is TGTGCCAGCAGTTACGATCCTAAGGGCGGCAAACTGTTTTTT. It is translated as CASSYDPKGGKLFF.

V and J are TRBV6-5 and TRBJ2-2; 7 bases align to TRBD2. The germline CDR1 and CDR2 sequences are MNHEY and SVGAGI. The CDR3 length is 15 residues. The V and J ends lost 8 bases and 1 base, in that order; junction bases with no gene match: 7. CDR3 DNA: TGTGCCAGCCGAGGCCCGGGGGGGAACACCGGGGAGCTGTTTTTT. This encodes CASRGPGGNTGELFF.

The rearrangement joins TRBV6-5 to TRBJ2-7; D possibly corresponds to TRBD1 (7 bases). With 6 bases removed from V and 6 bases from J, the gap between germline ends came to 9 bases. Germline V gene lookup returns CDR1 MNHEY and CDR2 SVGAGI. This CDR3 comprises 11 residues. The DNA for the CDR3 is TGTGCCAGCAGGCAGGGGGGCGAGCAGTACTTC. It yields the protein CASRQGGEQYF.

The genes are TRBV12-3 or TRBV12-4 and TRBJ2-7; D is unresolved. The CDR3 contains 12 residues. The V gene lost 7 bases and the J gene lost 8 bases, with 15 bases spanning the gap. CDR3 nucleotide sequence: TGTGCCAGCAACCTGCAACTCGGACAGCAGTACTTC. Translating gives CASNLQLGQQYF.

For this clone: The identical CDR3 is also encoded by other nucleotide sequences in the sample. V usage is TRBV6-5 and J usage is TRBJ1-2, with D uncertain. Germline lookup yields CDR1 MNHEY and CDR2 SVGAGI. V lost 3 bases and J 2 bases, leaving 13 bases between the germline ends. The CDR3 contains 15 residues. The CDR3 loop is CASSYWGGTNYGYTF. CDR3 DNA sequence: TGTGCCAGCAGTTATTGGGGTGGCACCAACTATGGCTACACCTTC.

This rearrangement joins TRBV28 to TRBJ2-6; D may be TRBD2 (7 bases). CDR1 MDHEN and CDR2 SYDVKM come from the germline V gene. The CDR3 length is 16 residues. Trimming took 7 bases from V and 2 from J, leaving 15 bases between them. In nucleotides, the CDR3 is TGTGCCAGCACTGGGGGGGCAAGGGCTGGGGCCAACGTCCTGACTTTC. Protein: CASTGGARAGANVLTF.

This clone was seen a handful of times. The chain uses TRBV7-2 and TRBJ1-5, with 8 nucleotides matching TRBD1. CDR3 length equals 15 residues. The ends lost 4 bases at V and 4 bases at J; junction bases unmatched: 6. In germline, CDR1 is SGHTA, CDR2 FQGNSA. CDR3 amino acids: CASSSPGGQNQPQHF. The CDR3 nucleotides are TGTGCCAGCAGCTCGCCAGGGGGCCAGAATCAGCCCCAGCATTTT.